The sequence of this T cell receptor (beta chain) was determined in a study of T cell clonotyping in hematopoietic cell transplantation. Findings and caveats of the study: Broader posttransplant TCR repertoire diversity was predicted by graft donor and pretransplant recipient Inverse Simpson Index values. Recipient TCR diversity dropped after transplant; expanded clonotypes rose from day 30 to 180. Cells were unsorted, so CD4 and CD8 contributions were not separated. At the given depth, recipient repertoires were over 97% de novo clonotypes.

TCRdb's copy holds only in-frame clones and misses some; the assay was immunoSEQ multiplex PCR. The repertoire holds tens of thousands of clones, with around 94% as singletons. This CDR3 is 13 amino acids long. CDR1 and CDR2 from the germline V gene are MRHNA and SNTAGT. Trimming left V 4 bases short and J 1 base short, with 6 bases between. Turning to this clone: Its target is not known.

This clonotype was sampled from a woman in her 50s in good health. Some clones in this sample may be carry-over from other donors' samples. Specimen: peripheral blood mononuclear cells. This rearrangement joins TRBV6-4 to TRBJ2-3; possible D gene TRBD2, 6 bases. CDR3 nucleotides: TGTGCCAGCAGTGCGGGGGGCACAGATACGCAGTATTTT. Residues: CASSAGGTDTQYF.